Presented here are 15 T cell receptor beta chains from one specimen sequenced in a study of CD8 T cells in Susac syndrome. RNA totalling about 0.5 to 1 ug underwent reverse transcription with random hexamers. In TCRdb, the immunoSEQ multiplex PCR reads were re-called with MiXCR into one record per CDR3 protein. Among around 190,000 distinct CDR3 sequences listed, approximately 94% were seen once. The sample was CD4+ T cells from PBMCs. These receptors all stem from a human donor with Susac syndrome.

The rearrangement uses TRBV2 and TRBJ2-7; no reliable D call. CDR1 is SNHLY, CDR2 FYNNEI, per germline. Trimming cost V 4 bases and J 7 bases, with 5 bases left between them. This CDR3 contains 10 residues. The CDR3 sequence: CASSVIEQYF. The CDR3 bases are TGTGCCAGCAGTGTTATAGAGCAGTACTTC.

This chain joins TRBV29-1 and TRBJ1-3, with D hard to call. The CDR3 has 13 residues. Trimming stripped 7 bases from V and 3 bases from J, with 13 bases between. From germline, CDR1 is SQVTM and CDR2 ANQGSEA. The CDR3 DNA is TGCAGCGCAACTACAGCATTTGGAAACACCATATATTTT. This translates into CSATTAFGNTIYF.

This rearrangement joins TRBV7-2 to TRBJ2-7, with TRBD1 as a possible D gene (5 bases). V was trimmed by 7 bases and J by 1 base, leaving 17 bases between them. CDR1 SGHTA and CDR2 FQGNSA come from the germline V gene. The CDR3 length is 15 residues. Here the CDR3 reads CASTNGASSSYEQYF. DNA for the CDR3: TGTGCCAGCACCAATGGGGCTAGTTCTTCCTACGAGCAGTACTTC.

This clonotype was detected only a few times. CDR3 protein: CASSLGYEQYF. The CDR3 nucleotides are TGTGCCAGCAGTTTGGGCTACGAGCAGTACTTC. The chain couples TRBV12-3 or TRBV12-4 to TRBJ2-7; D remains unclear. CDR3 length: 11 amino acids. V lost 3 bases, J lost 3 bases, and 3 bases lay in between.

The chain links TRBV14 to TRBJ1-2; D ambiguous. CDR1 and CDR2 (germline): SGHDN, FVKESK. This CDR3 comprises 14 residues. Trimming shortened V by 7 bases and J by 2 bases, and 14 bases separated the two germline ends. The CDR3 loop is CASTPPGRNYGYTF. The CDR3 DNA follows: TGTGCCAGCACCCCCCCGGGCAGAAACTATGGCTACACCTTC.

The CDR3 DNA follows: TGTGCCAGCGGAACCATCGACAGGGTCGAGCAGTACTTC. This codes for CASGTIDRVEQYF. The chain couples TRBV25-1 to TRBJ2-7; TRBD1 matches at 7 bases. Germline trimming cut 8 bases from V and 6 bases from J; bases unmatched to any gene: 10. Germline V lookup: CDR1 MGHDK, CDR2 SYGVNS. This CDR3 contains 13 residues.

The chain carries TRBV5-6 and TRBJ2-5, with D maybe TRBD1 (5 bases). The CDR3 has 14 amino acids. The V gene's germline CDR1 is SGHDT and CDR2 YYEEEE. Trimming pared 6 bases from V and 5 bases from J, leaving 17 bases between. CDR3 nucleotides: TGTGCCAGCATCCTATCTGGGGCTAGGGAGACCCAGTACTTC. Translating it yields CASILSGARETQYF.

The rearrangement joins TRBV7-9 to TRBJ2-7; D tentatively fits TRBD1 or TRBD2 (5 bases each). The V end was cut by 3 bases, the J end by 2 bases, with 14 bases between. Germline V CDR1 and CDR2: SEHNR, FQNEAQ (reference sequence). This CDR3 comprises 15 residues. The CDR3 loop reads CASSFLPGPAYEQYF. Written as DNA, the CDR3 is TGTGCCAGCAGCTTTTTACCGGGGCCGGCCTACGAGCAGTACTTC.

This clonotype was detected once. The rearrangement links TRBV29-1 to TRBJ2-1; D perhaps matches TRBD1 (5 bases). Trimming removed 5 bases from V and 8 bases from J, with 13 bases in between. Looked up from germline, CDR1 is SQVTM and CDR2 is ANQGSEA. This CDR3 comprises 12 residues. For the CDR3, the DNA is TGCAGCGTTCCTGATAAGGGGTATGAGCAGTTCTTC. The encoded protein is CSVPDKGYEQFF.

This chain joins TRBV20-1 and TRBJ1-1; TRBD1 might be the D (5 bases). Trimming left V 4 bases short and J 5 bases short, with 14 bases between. There are 13 residues in the CDR3. Germline assignment: CDR1 DFQATT and CDR2 SNEGSKA (reference sequence). The CDR3 loop is CSAKGRRATEAFF. The CDR3, as DNA: TGCAGTGCTAAGGGGCGCCGGGCTACTGAAGCTTTCTTT.

The J gene is TRBJ1-1, the V gene TRBV20-1; possible D gene TRBD1, 5 bases. Germline V gene lookup returns CDR1 DFQATT and CDR2 SNEGSKA (reference sequence). The CDR3 runs 15 residues. V was pared by 3 bases and J by 2 bases, with 16 bases between. In DNA, the CDR3 is TGCAGTGCTAGTCGTACAGGAACTCGTAACACTGAAGCTTTCTTT. Translation: CSASRTGTRNTEAFF.

The rearrangement links TRBV7-2 to TRBJ2-1; a possible D gene is TRBD2 (6 bases). Trimming left V 5 bases short and J 7 bases short, with 18 bases between. Germline V gene lookup returns CDR1 SGHTA and CDR2 FQGNSA. This CDR3 has 15 amino acids. CDR3 protein: CASSRDSRRANEQFF. The CDR3 bases are TGTGCCAGCAGCCGGGACTCCCGTCGGGCGAATGAGCAGTTCTTC.

The rearrangement joins TRBV28 to TRBJ1-2; TRBD1 matches at 7 bases. Germline CDR1 reads MDHEN; CDR2 reads SYDVKM. The length of the CDR3 is 13 residues. V lost 5 bases to trimming and J lost 4 bases; unmatched junction nucleotides: 4. The DNA of the CDR3 is TGTGCCAGCAGTCCGACAGGGTCCTATGGCTACACCTTC. Protein product: CASSPTGSYGYTF.

The V and J genes are TRBV5-4 and TRBJ2-1; TRBD2 matches at 10 bases. The J segment lost 4 bases and the V segment lost 4 bases, leaving 8 bases of the junction unmatched. The CDR3 runs to 16 residues. Germline CDR1 is SGHNT and CDR2 is YYREEE (reference sequence). CDR3 bases: TGTGCCAGCAGCCCCTCTCTAGCGGGGGAGTACAATGAGCAGTTCTTC. This codes for CASSPSLAGEYNEQFF. Supplemented by reference TRBV5-4 and TRBJ2-1, the full variable domain reads ETGVTQSPTHLIKTRGQQVTLRCSSQSGHNTVSWYQQALGQGPQFIFQYYREEENGRGNFPPRFSGLQFPNYSSELNVNALELDDSALYLCASSPSLAGEYNEQFFGPGTRLTVL.

CDR3 amino acids: CASSPLPRGANTEAFF. In nucleotides, the CDR3 is TGTGCCAGCAGCCCTCTTCCGCGGGGAGCGAACACTGAAGCTTTCTTT. The chain combines TRBV14 with TRBJ1-1; D call uncertain. V was clipped by 4 bases and J by 1 base, with 16 bases between them. This CDR3 contains 16 residues. The germline CDR1 and CDR2 sequences are SGHDN and FVKESK.